This T cell receptor beta chain was captured by sequencing in a study of T cell repertoires in cytomegalovirus infection. CDR3 length: 12 amino acids. With 11 bases removed from V and 5 bases from J, the gap between germline ends came to 13 bases. Germline V gives CDR1 SGHDN, CDR2 FVKESK. Each CDR3 protein gets one entry after TCRdb re-called the reads with MiXCR. The sample carries around 550,000 distinct CDR3 sequences, around a quarter recorded once. The chain links TRBV14 to TRBJ1-3; possible D gene TRBD1, 5 bases. What was sequenced was PBMCs. The sequence derives from a human donor in good health (CMV status not recorded). Some clones in this sample may be carry-over from other donors' samples. Written as DNA, the CDR3 is TGTGCCTCCGGGGCAGCAAGAAACACCATATATTTT. Residues: CASGAARNTIYF.